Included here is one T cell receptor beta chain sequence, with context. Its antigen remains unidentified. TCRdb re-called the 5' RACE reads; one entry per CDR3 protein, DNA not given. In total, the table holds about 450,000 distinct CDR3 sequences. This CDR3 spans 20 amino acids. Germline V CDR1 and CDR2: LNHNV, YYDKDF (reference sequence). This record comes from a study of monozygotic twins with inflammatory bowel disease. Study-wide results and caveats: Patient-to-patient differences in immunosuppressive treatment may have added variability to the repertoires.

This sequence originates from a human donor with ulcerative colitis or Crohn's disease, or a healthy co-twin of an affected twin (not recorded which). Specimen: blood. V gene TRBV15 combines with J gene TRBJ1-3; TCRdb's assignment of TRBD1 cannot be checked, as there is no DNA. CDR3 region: CATSRDPGTGAQYPGNTIYF. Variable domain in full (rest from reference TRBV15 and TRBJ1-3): DAMVIQNPRYQVTQFGKPVTLSCSQTLNHNVMYWYQQKSSQAPKLLFHYYDKDFNNEADTPDNFQSRRPNTSFCFLDIRSPGLGDTAMYLCATSRDPGTGAQYPGNTIYFGEGSWLTVV.